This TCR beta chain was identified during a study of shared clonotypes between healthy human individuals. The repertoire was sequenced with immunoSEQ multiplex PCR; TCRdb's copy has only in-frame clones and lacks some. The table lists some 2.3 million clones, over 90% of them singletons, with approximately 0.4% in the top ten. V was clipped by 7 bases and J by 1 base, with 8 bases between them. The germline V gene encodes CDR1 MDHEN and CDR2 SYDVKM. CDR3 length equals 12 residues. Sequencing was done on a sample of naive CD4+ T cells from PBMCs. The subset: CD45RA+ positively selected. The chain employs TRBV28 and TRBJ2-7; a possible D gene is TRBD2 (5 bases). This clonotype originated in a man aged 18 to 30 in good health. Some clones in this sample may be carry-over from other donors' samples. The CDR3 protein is CASNTGSYEQYF. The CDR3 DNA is TGTGCCAGCAACACGGGGTCCTACGAGCAGTACTTC. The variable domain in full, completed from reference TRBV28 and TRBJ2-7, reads DVKVTQSSRYLVKRTGEKVFLECVQDMDHENMFWYRQDPGLGLRLIYFSYDVKMKEKGDIPEGYSVSREKKERFSLILESASTNQTSMYLCASNTGSYEQYFGPGTRLTVT.